This TCR beta chain emerged from a study of cytomegalovirus exposure and HLA in healthy donors. V dropped 5 bases and J dropped 4; count of bases not matched to a gene: 12. The CDR3 is made up of 16 amino acids. Germline V CDR1 and CDR2: SGHVS, FNYEAQ. PCR was performed using 60 Vbeta and 13 Jbeta primers. Assay: immunoSEQ multiplex PCR; the TCRdb copy retains only in-frame clones and omits some. In total, the table holds more than 100,000 clones. The specimen sequenced was PBMCs. The chain joins TRBV7-6 to TRBJ1-1; 8 positions match TRBD1. This receptor was obtained from a man aged 35 to 55 in good health and CMV-seronegative. DNA for the CDR3: TGTGCCAGCAGCCCCGGACAGGGTGGTTGGGGCACTGAAGCTTTCTTT. Translated, it gives CASSPGQGGWGTEAFF.